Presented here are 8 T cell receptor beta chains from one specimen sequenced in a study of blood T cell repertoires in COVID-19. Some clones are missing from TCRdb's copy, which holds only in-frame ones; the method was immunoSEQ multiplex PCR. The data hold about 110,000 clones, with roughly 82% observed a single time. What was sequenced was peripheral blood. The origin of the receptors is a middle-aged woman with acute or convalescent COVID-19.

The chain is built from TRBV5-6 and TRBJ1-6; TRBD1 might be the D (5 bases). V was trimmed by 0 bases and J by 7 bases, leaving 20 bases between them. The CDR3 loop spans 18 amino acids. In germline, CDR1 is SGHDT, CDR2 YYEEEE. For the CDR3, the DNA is TGTGCCAGCAGCTTGGAGGTCTACGTCGGACACGAGAATTCACCCCTCCACTTT. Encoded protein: CASSLEVYVGHENSPLHF.

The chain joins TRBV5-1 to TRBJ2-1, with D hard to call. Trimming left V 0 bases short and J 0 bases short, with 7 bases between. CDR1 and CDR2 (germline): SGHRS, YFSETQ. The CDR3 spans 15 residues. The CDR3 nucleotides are TGCGCCAGCAGCTTGGGCGCAACCTCCTACAATGAGCAGTTCTTC. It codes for CASSLGATSYNEQFF.

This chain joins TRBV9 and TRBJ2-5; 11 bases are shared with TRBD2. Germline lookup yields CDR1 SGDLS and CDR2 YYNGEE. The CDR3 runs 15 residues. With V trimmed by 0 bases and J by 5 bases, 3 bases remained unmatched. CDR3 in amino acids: CASSVGPSGGETQYF. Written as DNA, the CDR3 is TGTGCCAGCAGCGTAGGTCCTAGCGGGGGGGAGACCCAGTACTTC. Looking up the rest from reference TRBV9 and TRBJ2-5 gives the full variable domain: DSGVTQTPKHLITATGQRVTLRCSPRSGDLSVYWYQQSLDQGLQFLIQYYNGEERAKGNILERFSAQQFPDLHSELNLSSLELGDSALYFCASSVGPSGGETQYFGPGTRLLVL.

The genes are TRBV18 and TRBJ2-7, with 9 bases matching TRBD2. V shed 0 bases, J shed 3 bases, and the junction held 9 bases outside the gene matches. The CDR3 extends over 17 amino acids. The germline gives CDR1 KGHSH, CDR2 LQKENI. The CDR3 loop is CASSPPWSGGTIYEQYF. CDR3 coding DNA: TGTGCCAGCTCACCACCGTGGAGCGGGGGGACGATCTACGAGCAGTACTTC.

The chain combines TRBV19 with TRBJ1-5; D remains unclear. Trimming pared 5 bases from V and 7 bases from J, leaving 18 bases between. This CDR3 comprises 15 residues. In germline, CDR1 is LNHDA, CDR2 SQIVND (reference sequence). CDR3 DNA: TGTGCCAGTAGTCAAGGACGGAAATCGGGGCAGCCCCAGCATTTT. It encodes CASSQGRKSGQPQHF.

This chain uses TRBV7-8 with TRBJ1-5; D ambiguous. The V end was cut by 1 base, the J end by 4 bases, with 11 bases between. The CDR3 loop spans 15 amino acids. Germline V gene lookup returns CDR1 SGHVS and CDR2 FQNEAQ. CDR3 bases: TGTGCCAGCAGCTTAGTCGGTACAGAAAATCAGCCCCAGCATTTT. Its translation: CASSLVGTENQPQHF.

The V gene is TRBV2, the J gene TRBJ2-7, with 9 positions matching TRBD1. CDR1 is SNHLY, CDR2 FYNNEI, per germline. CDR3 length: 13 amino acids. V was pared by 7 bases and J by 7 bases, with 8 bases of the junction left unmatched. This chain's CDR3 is CASKGDRAWEQYF. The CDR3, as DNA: TGTGCCAGCAAAGGGGACAGGGCCTGGGAGCAGTACTTC.

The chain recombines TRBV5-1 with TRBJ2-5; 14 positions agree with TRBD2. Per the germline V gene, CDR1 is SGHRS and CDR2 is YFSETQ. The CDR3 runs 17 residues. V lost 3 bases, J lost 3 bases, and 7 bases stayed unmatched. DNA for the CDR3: TGCGCCAGCAGCTCCGGACTAGCGGGGGGACCTAAAGAGACCCAGTACTTC. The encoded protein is CASSSGLAGGPKETQYF.